These 18 T cell receptor beta chains originate from one sample sequenced in a study of blood T cell repertoires in COVID-19 (dated by TCRdb to 2020 to 2022). Libraries were made using the immunoSEQ multiplex PCR assay. TCRdb mirrors the immuneACCESS table, restricted to in-frame sequences. Some clones are absent from its copies; in checked studies, under half trace to an unresolved V gene, and the reason for the others is unknown. For this sample there are more than 75,000 clones; 85% to 90% appear just once. Of the sample, about 5% is held by the ten largest clones. Sequences were obtained from peripheral blood. Receptor source: a woman aged 80 or over with active COVID-19.

The chain joins TRBV3-1 (or the pseudogene TRBV3-2) to TRBJ2-1; TRBD2 matches 9 bases. CDR1 LGHDT and CDR2 YNNKEL come from the germline V gene (reference sequence). The V and J ends lost 3 bases and 4 bases, in that order; junction bases with no gene match: 10. This CDR3 spans 17 amino acids. CDR3 region: CASSQATGTSWYNEQFF. In DNA, the CDR3 is TGTGCCAGCAGCCAGGCTACCGGGACTAGCTGGTACAATGAGCAGTTCTTC.

This clone came up a few times. This chain joins TRBV3-1 (or the pseudogene TRBV3-2) and TRBJ2-7; the D is unclear. This CDR3 is built from 12 residues. Germline V gene data show CDR1 as LGHDT and CDR2 as YNNKEL (reference sequence). Trimming cost V 1 base and J 4 bases, with 5 bases left between them. The CDR3 here is CASSQALYEQYF. The CDR3 bases are TGTGCCAGCAGCCAAGCTCTGTACGAGCAGTACTTC.

The rearrangement joins TRBV19 to TRBJ2-7, with 10 bases lining up with TRBD2. V dropped 4 bases and J dropped 5; count of bases not matched to a gene: 8. The CDR3 loop spans 15 amino acids. Germline V gives CDR1 LNHDA, CDR2 SQIVND (reference sequence). The CDR3 spells CASSTPGLANDEQYF. CDR3 bases: TGTGCCAGTAGTACTCCGGGACTAGCGAATGACGAGCAGTACTTC.

V usage is TRBV6-5 and J usage is TRBJ1-3; 8 bases align to TRBD1. Trimming removed 0 bases from V and 2 bases from J; junction bases left unmatched: 3. CDR1 and CDR2 from the germline V gene are MNHEY and SVGAGI. There are 16 residues in the CDR3. For the CDR3, the DNA is TGTGCCAGCAGTTACTCGATGACAGGGGCTGGAAACACCATATATTTT. Translating it yields CASSYSMTGAGNTIYF.

V and J are TRBV7-3 and TRBJ1-2, with D unresolved. The germline CDR1 and CDR2 sequences are SGHTA and FQGTGA. The V end was cut by 4 bases, the J end by 3 bases, with 12 bases between. This CDR3 is built from 14 residues. DNA of the CDR3: TGTGCCAGCAGCTCCGGACCGGGAGACTATGGCTACACCTTC. As protein: CASSSGPGDYGYTF.

The rearrangement joins TRBV28 to TRBJ2-7; D perhaps matches TRBD2 (5 bases). Germline CDR1 MDHEN, CDR2 SYDVKM. V was pared by 2 bases and J by 3 bases, with 14 bases between. The length of the CDR3 is 15 residues. The CDR3 loop is CASSLVGLADYEQYF. The CDR3 DNA sequence: TGTGCCAGCAGTTTAGTAGGACTGGCTGACTACGAGCAGTACTTC.

This clone was seen just once. J is TRBJ2-7 and V is TRBV28; no clear D gene. Germline CDR1 MDHEN, CDR2 SYDVKM. V lost 3 bases to trimming and J lost 0 bases, with 18 bases between them. The CDR3 has 17 residues. The CDR3 nucleotides are TGTGCCAGCAGTTTTAGTGCTGCTTTGGAGAACTCCTACGAGCAGTACTTC. Its protein is CASSFSAALENSYEQYF.

This clone was counted once. This chain uses TRBV7-2 with TRBJ2-7; TRBD1 matches at 9 bases. The CDR3 has 14 amino acids. Looked up from germline, CDR1 is SGHTA and CDR2 is FQGNSA. Trimming cost V 4 bases and J 2 bases; bases outside gene matches: 3. The CDR3, as DNA: TGTGCCAGCAGCTCGAGACAGGGGGCCTACGAGCAGTACTTC. It is translated as CASSSRQGAYEQYF. Based on the CDR3 plus reference TRBV7-2 and TRBJ2-7, the full variable domain is GAGVSQSPSNKVTEKGKDVELRCDPISGHTALYWYRQSLGQGLEFLIYFQGNSAPDKSGLPSDRFSAERTGGSVSTLTIQRTQQEDSAVYLCASSSRQGAYEQYFGPGTRLTVT.

The chain joins TRBV28 to TRBJ1-4; D call uncertain. Germline CDR1 is MDHEN and CDR2 is SYDVKM. Trimming took 10 bases from V and 5 from J, leaving 14 bases between them. The CDR3 spans 13 residues. The CDR3 loop is CAIKRRENEKLFF. The CDR3 DNA reads TGTGCCATCAAACGCCGGGAGAATGAAAAACTGTTTTTT.

This clone was seen only once. V usage is TRBV5-4 and J usage is TRBJ2-5; 7 bases are shared with TRBD1. Germline V CDR1 and CDR2: SGHNT, YYREEE (reference sequence). This CDR3 has 15 amino acids. V shed 4 bases, J shed 5 bases, and the junction held 11 bases outside the gene matches. The CDR3 region has the DNA TGTGCCAGCAGCCAAAGACAGGGAAGTTTGGAGACCCAGTACTTC. This sequence encodes CASSQRQGSLETQYF.

This rearrangement joins TRBV15 to TRBJ2-1, with D unresolved. CDR1 and CDR2 from the germline V gene are LNHNV and YYDKDF (reference sequence). V was cut by 0 bases and J by 7 bases, with 10 bases left in between. The CDR3 is 14 residues long. The CDR3 sequence: CATSRDRGSNEQFF. CDR3 sequence (DNA): TGTGCCACCAGCAGAGATCGAGGTTCAAATGAGCAGTTCTTC.

V gene TRBV5-1 combines with J gene TRBJ2-3, with 8 bases identical to TRBD1. This CDR3 is 15 amino acids long. Germline V gives CDR1 SGHRS, CDR2 YFSETQ. V was clipped by 5 bases and J by 4 bases; unmatched bases: 9. CDR3 coding DNA: TGCGCCAGCAGGCAATCGCCAGGGGGCCCAGATACGCAGTATTTT. This sequence encodes CASRQSPGGPDTQYF.

V is TRBV20-1 and J is TRBJ1-1, with D unclear. The CDR3 has 11 amino acids. V was shortened by 7 bases and J by 5 bases, with 11 bases between the two germline ends. Germline CDR1 reads DFQATT; CDR2 reads SNEGSKA (reference sequence). This chain's CDR3 is CSGSGRTEAFF. In DNA form, the CDR3 reads TGCAGTGGTTCTGGGAGGACTGAAGCTTTCTTT.

The V call is TRBV2, the J call TRBJ1-1; the D gene is possibly TRBD1 (5 bases). The CDR3 sequence is 11 residues long. Germline CDR1 is SNHLY and CDR2 is FYNNEI. The V and J ends lost 4 bases and 11 bases respectively, with 11 bases between them. CDR3 protein: CASSGGVDAFF. CDR3 nucleotide sequence: TGTGCCAGCAGTGGGGGGGTAGACGCTTTCTTT.

The rearrangement joins TRBV19 to TRBJ1-4, with D unresolved. V was shortened by 8 bases and J by 8 bases, with 6 bases between the two germline ends. CDR1 LNHDA and CDR2 SQIVND come from the germline V gene (reference sequence). The CDR3 has 10 residues. Written as DNA, the CDR3 is TGTGCCAGTGGGCCCGAAAAACTGTTTTTT. Residues: CASGPEKLFF.

V usage is TRBV19 and J usage is TRBJ2-1; 8 bases agree with TRBD1. The CDR3 extends over 15 amino acids. Germline loops: CDR1 LNHDA, CDR2 SQIVND (reference sequence). The V and J ends lost 6 bases and 6 bases, in that order; junction bases with no gene match: 10. DNA of the CDR3: TGTGCCAGTAGCATCGGGCAGGGGGCCGGCAATGAGCAGTTCTTC. It encodes CASSIGQGAGNEQFF.

In its sample, this clone was seen a few times. The J gene is TRBJ2-7, the V gene TRBV3-1 (or the pseudogene TRBV3-2); 13 bases are a match to TRBD2. J lost 3 bases, V lost 5 bases, and 7 bases had no gene match. CDR1 is LGHDT and CDR2 is YNNKEL in the germline V gene (reference sequence). This CDR3 is 16 amino acids long. This CDR3 reads CASSDTSGRDIYEQYF. The CDR3 DNA reads as TGTGCCAGCAGCGACACTAGCGGGAGGGACATCTACGAGCAGTACTTC.

The chain employs TRBV28 and TRBJ2-7; TRBD1 might be the D (6 bases). The CDR3 has 15 amino acids. Germline lookup yields CDR1 MDHEN and CDR2 SYDVKM. V gave up 2 bases and J gave up 7 bases, with 18 bases separating them. As DNA, the CDR3 is TGTGCCAGCAGTTTACATTTGGGGGCCTGGATAGAGCAGTACTTC. It encodes CASSLHLGAWIEQYF.